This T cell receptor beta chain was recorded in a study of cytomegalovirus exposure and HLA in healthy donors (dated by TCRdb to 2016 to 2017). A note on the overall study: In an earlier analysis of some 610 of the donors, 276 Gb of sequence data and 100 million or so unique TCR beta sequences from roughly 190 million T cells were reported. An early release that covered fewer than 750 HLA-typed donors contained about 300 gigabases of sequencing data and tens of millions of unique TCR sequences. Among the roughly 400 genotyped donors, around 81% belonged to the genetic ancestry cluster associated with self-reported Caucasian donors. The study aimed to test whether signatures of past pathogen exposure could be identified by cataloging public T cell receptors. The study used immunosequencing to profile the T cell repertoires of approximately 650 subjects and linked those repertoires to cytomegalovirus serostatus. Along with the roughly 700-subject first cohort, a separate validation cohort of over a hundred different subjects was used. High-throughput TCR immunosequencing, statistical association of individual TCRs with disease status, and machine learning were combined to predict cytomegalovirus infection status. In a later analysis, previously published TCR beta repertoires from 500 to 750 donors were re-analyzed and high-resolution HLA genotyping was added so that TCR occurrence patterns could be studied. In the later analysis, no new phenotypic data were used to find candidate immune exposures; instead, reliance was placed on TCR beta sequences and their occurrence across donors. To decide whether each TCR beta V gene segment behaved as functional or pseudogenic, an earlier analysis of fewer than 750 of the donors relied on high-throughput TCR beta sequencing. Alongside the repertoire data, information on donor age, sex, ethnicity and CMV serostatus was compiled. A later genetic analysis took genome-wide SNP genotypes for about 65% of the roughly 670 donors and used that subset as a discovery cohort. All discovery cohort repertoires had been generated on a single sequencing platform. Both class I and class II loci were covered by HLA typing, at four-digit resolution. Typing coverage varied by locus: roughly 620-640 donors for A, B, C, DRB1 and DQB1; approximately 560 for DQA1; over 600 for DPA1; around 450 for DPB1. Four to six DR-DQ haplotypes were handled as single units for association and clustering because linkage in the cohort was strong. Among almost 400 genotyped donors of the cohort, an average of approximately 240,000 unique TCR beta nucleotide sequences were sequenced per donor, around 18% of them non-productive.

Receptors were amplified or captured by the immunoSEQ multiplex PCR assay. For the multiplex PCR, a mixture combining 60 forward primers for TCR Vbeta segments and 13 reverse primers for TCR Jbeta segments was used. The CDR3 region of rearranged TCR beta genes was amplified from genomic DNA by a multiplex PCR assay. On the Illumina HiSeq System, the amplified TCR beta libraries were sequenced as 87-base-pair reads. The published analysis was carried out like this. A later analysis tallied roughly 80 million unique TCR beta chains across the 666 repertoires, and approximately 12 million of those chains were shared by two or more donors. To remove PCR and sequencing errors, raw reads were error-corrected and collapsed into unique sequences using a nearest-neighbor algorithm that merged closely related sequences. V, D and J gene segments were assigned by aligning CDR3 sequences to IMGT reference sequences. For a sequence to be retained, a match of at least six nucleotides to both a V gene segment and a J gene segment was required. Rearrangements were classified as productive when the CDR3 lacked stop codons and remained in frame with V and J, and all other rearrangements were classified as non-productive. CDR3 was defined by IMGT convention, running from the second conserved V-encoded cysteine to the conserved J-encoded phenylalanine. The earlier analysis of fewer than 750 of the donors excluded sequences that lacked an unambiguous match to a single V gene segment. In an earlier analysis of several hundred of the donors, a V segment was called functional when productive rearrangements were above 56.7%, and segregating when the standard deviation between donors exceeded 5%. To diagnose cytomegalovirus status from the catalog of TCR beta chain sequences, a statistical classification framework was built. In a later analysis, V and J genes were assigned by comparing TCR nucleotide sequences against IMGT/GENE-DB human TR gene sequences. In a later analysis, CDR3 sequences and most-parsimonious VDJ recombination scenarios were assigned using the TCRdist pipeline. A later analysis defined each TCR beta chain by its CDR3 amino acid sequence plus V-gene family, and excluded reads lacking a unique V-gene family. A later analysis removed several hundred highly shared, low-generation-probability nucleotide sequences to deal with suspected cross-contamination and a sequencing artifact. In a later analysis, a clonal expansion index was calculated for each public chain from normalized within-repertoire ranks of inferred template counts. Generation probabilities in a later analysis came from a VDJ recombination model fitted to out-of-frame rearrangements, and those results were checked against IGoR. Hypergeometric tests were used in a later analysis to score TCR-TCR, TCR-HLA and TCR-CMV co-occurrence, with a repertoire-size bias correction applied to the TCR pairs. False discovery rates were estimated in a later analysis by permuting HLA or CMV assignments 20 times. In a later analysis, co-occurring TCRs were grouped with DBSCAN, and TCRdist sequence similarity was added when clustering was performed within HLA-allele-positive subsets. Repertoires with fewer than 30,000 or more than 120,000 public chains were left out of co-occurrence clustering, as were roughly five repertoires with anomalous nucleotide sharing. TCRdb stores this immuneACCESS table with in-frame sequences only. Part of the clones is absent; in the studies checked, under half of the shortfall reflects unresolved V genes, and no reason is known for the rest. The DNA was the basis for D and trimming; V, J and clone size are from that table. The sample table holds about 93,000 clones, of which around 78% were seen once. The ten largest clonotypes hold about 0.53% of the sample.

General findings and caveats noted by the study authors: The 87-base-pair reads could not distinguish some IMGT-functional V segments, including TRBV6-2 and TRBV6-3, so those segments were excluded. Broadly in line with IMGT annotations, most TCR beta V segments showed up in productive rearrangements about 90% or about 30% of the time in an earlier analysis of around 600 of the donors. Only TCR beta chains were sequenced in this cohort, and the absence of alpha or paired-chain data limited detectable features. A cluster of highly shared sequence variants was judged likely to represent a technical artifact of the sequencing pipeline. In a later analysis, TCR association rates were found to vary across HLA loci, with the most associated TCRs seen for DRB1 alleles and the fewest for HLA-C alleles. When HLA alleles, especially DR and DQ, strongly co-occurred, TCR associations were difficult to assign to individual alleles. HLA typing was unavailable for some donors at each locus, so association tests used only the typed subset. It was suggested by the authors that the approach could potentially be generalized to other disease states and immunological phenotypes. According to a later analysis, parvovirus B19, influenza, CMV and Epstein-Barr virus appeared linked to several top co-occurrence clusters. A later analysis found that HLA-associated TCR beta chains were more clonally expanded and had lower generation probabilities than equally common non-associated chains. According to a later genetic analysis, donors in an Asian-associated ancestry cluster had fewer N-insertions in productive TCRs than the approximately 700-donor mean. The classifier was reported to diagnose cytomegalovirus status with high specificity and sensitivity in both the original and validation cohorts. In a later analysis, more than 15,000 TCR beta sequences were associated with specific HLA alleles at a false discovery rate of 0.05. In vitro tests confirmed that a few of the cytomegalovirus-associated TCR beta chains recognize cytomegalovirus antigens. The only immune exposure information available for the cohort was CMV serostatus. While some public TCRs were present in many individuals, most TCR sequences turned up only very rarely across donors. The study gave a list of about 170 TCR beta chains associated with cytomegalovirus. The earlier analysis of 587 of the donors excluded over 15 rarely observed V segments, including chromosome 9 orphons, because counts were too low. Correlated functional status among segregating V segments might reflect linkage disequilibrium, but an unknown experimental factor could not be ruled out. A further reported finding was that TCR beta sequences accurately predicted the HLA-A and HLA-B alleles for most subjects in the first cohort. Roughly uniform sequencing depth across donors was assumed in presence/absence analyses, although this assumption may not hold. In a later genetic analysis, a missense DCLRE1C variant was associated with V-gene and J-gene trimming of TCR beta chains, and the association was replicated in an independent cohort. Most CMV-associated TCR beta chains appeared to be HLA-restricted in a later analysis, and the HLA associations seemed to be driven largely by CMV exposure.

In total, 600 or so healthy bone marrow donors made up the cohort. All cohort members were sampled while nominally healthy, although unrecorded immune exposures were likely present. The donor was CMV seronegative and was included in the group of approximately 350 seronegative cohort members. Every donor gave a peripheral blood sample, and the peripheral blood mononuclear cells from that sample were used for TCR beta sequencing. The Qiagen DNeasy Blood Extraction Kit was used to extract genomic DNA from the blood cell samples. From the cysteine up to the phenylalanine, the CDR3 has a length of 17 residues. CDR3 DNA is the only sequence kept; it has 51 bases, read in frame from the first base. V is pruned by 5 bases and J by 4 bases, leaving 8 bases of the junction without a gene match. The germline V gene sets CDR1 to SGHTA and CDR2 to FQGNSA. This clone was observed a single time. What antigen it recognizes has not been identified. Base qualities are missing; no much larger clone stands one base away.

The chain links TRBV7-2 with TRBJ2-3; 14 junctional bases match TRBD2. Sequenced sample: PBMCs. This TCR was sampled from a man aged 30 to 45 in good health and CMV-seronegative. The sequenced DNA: TGTGCCAGCAGCACCCGACTAGCGGGGGGGCGGGCAGATACGCAGTATTTT. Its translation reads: CASSTRLAGGRADTQYF. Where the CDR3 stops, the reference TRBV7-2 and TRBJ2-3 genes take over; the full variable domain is GAGVSQSPSNKVTEKGKDVELRCDPISGHTALYWYRQSLGQGLEFLIYFQGNSAPDKSGLPSDRFSAERTGGSVSTLTIQRTQQEDSAVYLCASSTRLAGGRADTQYFGPGTRLTVL.